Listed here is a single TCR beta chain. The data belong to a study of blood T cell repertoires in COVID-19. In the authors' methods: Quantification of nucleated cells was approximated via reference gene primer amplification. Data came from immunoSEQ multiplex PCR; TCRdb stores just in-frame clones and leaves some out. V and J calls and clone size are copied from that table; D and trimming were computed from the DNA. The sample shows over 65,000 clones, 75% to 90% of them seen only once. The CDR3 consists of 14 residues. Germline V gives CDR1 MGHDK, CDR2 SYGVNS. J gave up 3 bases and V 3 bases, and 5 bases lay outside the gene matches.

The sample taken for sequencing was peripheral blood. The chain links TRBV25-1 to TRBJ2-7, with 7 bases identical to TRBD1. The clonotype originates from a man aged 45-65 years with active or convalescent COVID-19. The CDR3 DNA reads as TGTGCCAGCAGTGAGACAGGGTTCGGCTACGAGCAGTACTTC. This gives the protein CASSETGFGYEQYF.